Below are 30 T cell receptor beta chains sequenced from a single sample in a study of T cell responses to AZD1222 COVID-19 vaccine. Generated by immunoSEQ multiplex PCR, the TCRdb table keeps only in-frame clones and is missing some. The top ten clones hold 5.5% of a sample with 150,000 to 160,000 clones, about nine tenths of them seen once. Sequencing was performed on peripheral blood, taken on day 0 of MenACWY control vaccination. The receptors were sampled from an adult in good health.

This chain connects TRBV11-2 to TRBJ2-1, with D possibly TRBD2 on 6 matching bases. This CDR3 has 15 residues. Germline V gene data show CDR1 as SGHAT and CDR2 as FQNNGV. Trimming pared 5 bases from V and 7 bases from J, leaving 18 bases between. In DNA, the CDR3 is TGTGCCAGCAGCCCCCTGGAGGGATGGGTTAATGAGCAGTTCTTC. The encoded protein is CASSPLEGWVNEQFF. Variable domain in full (rest from reference TRBV11-2 and TRBJ2-1): EAGVAQSPRYKIIEKRQSVAFWCNPISGHATLYWYQQILGQGPKLLIQFQNNGVVDDSQLPKDRFSAERLKGVDSTLKIQPAKLEDSAVYLCASSPLEGWVNEQFFGPGTRLTVL.

The rearrangement joins TRBV6-5 to TRBJ1-5; the D gene is possibly TRBD1 (6 bases). The V and J ends lost 4 bases and 2 bases respectively, with 15 bases between them. CDR1 MNHEY and CDR2 SVGAGI come from the germline V gene. The CDR3 covers 16 residues. The CDR3 spells CASSFGTPGGNQPQHF. In DNA, the CDR3 is TGTGCCAGCAGTTTCGGGACACCCGGCGGCAATCAGCCCCAGCATTTT.

The chain is built from TRBV6-5 and TRBJ2-7, with D possibly matching TRBD2 (5 bases). The germline V and J ends were trimmed by 6 bases and 2 bases, with 17 bases remaining between them. Per the germline V gene, CDR1 is MNHEY and CDR2 is SVGAGI. This CDR3 has 15 amino acids. CDR3 bases: TGTGCCAGCAGGAACCGGGAACCGCCAGCCTACGAGCAGTACGTC. Protein sequence: CASRNREPPAYEQYV.

The chain couples TRBV6-2 or TRBV6-3 to TRBJ1-1; TRBD1 agrees at 7 bases. The trim removed 2 bases at V and 3 bases at J, leaving 15 bases unmatched. CDR1 is MNHEY and CDR2 is SVGEGT in the germline V gene. The CDR3 covers 18 residues. DNA for the CDR3: TGTGCCAGCAGTTACACCGTCCACACGGACAGGCTAGACACTGAAGCTTTCTTT. Translating it yields CASSYTVHTDRLDTEAFF.

The gene calls are TRBV6-5 and TRBJ2-3; D gene uncertain. The V end was cut by 6 bases, the J end by 0 bases, with 10 bases between. There are 14 residues in the CDR3. Germline V lookup: CDR1 MNHEY, CDR2 SVGAGI. Here the CDR3 DNA reads TGTGCCAGCAGGAGGTCGCTAAGCACAGATACGCAGTATTTT. This translates into CASRRSLSTDTQYF.

Details on this clone: Different DNA sequences within this sample yield the same CDR3. The rearrangement links TRBV6-5 to TRBJ2-7, with 9 bases that match TRBD1. Trimming cost V 6 bases and J 3 bases; bases outside gene matches: 3. The CDR3 covers 13 residues. CDR1 and CDR2 from the germline V gene are MNHEY and SVGAGI. Here the CDR3 DNA reads TGTGCCAGCAGCCGGGGACAGGGCTACGAGCAGTACGTC. It codes for CASSRGQGYEQYV.

The chain links TRBV11-1 to TRBJ1-1, with a weak D call TRBD1 (5 bases). Per the germline V gene, CDR1 is SGHAT and CDR2 is FQDESV (reference sequence). CDR3 length equals 15 residues. V was trimmed by 1 base and J by 0 bases, leaving 9 bases between them. This chain's CDR3 is CASSLEGPMNTEAFF. The CDR3, as DNA: TGTGCCAGCAGCTTAGAGGGACCAATGAACACTGAAGCTTTCTTT.

The J gene is TRBJ2-7, the V gene TRBV7-2; a possible D gene is TRBD1 (5 bases). The length of the CDR3 is 14 residues. Looked up from germline, CDR1 is SGHTA and CDR2 is FQGNSA. V gave up 7 bases and J gave up 0 bases, with 13 bases separating them. The DNA of the CDR3 is TGTGCCAGCACCATAGTTCAGGGCTCCTACGAGCAGTACTTC. It translates to CASTIVQGSYEQYF.

V is TRBV27 and J is TRBJ1-1, with TRBD1 matching over 12 bases. The ends lost 6 bases at V and 8 bases at J; junction bases unmatched: 7. CDR3 length: 14 residues. Germline values: CDR1 MNHEY, CDR2 SMNVEV (reference sequence). CDR3 bases: TGTGCCAGCAGGGGGACAGGGGGCTCCTTCGAAGCTTTCTTT. This translates into CASRGTGGSFEAFF.

This clone has only one observation. This sequence joins TRBV3-1 (or the pseudogene TRBV3-2) and TRBJ1-1; D is unclear. Germline CDR1 LGHDT, CDR2 YNNKEL (reference sequence). Trimming shortened V by 1 base and J by 1 base, and 4 bases separated the two germline ends. This CDR3 region has 13 residues. DNA for the CDR3: TGTGCCAGCAGCCAAGTCACGAACACTGAAGCTTTCTTT. This sequence encodes CASSQVTNTEAFF.

V is TRBV28 and J is TRBJ2-7, with 9 bases aligning to TRBD2. The CDR3 sequence is 17 residues long. Trimming at V came to 1 base and at J to 0 bases, leaving 7 bases not matched to a gene. Germline V CDR1 and CDR2: MDHEN, SYDVKM. The CDR3 here is CASSLFRLAGSSYEQYF. CDR3 DNA: TGTGCCAGCAGTTTATTTCGGCTAGCGGGGAGCTCCTACGAGCAGTACTTC.

The CDR3 sequence is CASTPGLAAYEQYF. The CDR3 nucleotides are TGTGCCAGTACCCCGGGACTAGCGGCTTACGAGCAGTACTTC. The chain carries TRBV19 and TRBJ2-7, with 11 bases matching TRBD2. Germline values: CDR1 LNHDA, CDR2 SQIVND (reference sequence). V gave up 7 bases and J gave up 4 bases; unmatched junction bases: 6. This CDR3 contains 14 residues.

In its sample, this clone was seen many times. Other DNA sequences within the sample encode an identical CDR3. The chain carries TRBV19 and TRBJ1-1; D is uncertain. Germline assignment: CDR1 LNHDA and CDR2 SQIVND (reference sequence). This CDR3 contains 11 residues. V was cut by 5 bases and J by 2 bases, with 3 bases left in between. DNA for the CDR3: TGTGCCAGTAGTGTCAACACTGAAGCTTTCTTT. Translated, it gives CASSVNTEAFF.

The genes are TRBV6-5 and TRBJ1-1; D is unresolved. Trimming cost V 0 bases and J 1 base, with 9 bases left between them. From germline, CDR1 is MNHEY and CDR2 SVGAGI. There are 15 residues in the CDR3. The CDR3 reads CASSYSRSQNTEAFF. Written as DNA, the CDR3 is TGTGCCAGCAGTTACTCAAGGTCCCAGAACACTGAAGCTTTCTTT.

The chain combines TRBV7-2 with TRBJ2-7; D unclear. The CDR3 runs to 13 residues. The ends were cut back, 0 bases at V and 0 bases at J, with 3 bases in the middle. Looked up from germline, CDR1 is SGHTA and CDR2 is FQGNSA. CDR3 in amino acids: CASSLAHSYEQYF. In DNA, the CDR3 is TGTGCCAGCAGCTTAGCCCACTCCTACGAGCAGTACTTC.

This clone turned up a few times. V and J are TRBV27 and TRBJ1-5, with a weak D call TRBD1 (6 bases). The CDR3 totals 14 residues. Between the trimmed V and J ends, which lost 4 bases and 6 bases, there was a span of 13 bases. Germline V gives CDR1 MNHEY, CDR2 SMNVEV (reference sequence). The CDR3 nucleotides read TGTGCCAGCAGTTGGGGGGCTGACGGTCAGCCCCAGCATTTT. This gives the protein CASSWGADGQPQHF.

J is TRBJ1-1 and V is TRBV5-1, with 10 positions matching TRBD1. J was trimmed by 6 bases and V by 0 bases; bases with no gene match: 5. This CDR3 is built from 15 residues. Germline values: CDR1 SGHRS, CDR2 YFSETQ. The CDR3 bases are TGCGCCAGCAGCTTGGCTTGGGGACAGGGGTCTGAAGCTTTCTTT. It encodes CASSLAWGQGSEAFF.

This clone came up a few times. The chain carries TRBV27 and TRBJ2-7; no reliable D call. CDR3 size: 14 residues. Trimming left V 6 bases short and J 3 bases short, with 15 bases between. Germline V gene sequence: CDR1 MNHEY, CDR2 SMNVEV (reference sequence). CDR3 bases: TGTGCCAGCAGGGCGGACCTTTGGAACTACGAGCAGTACTTC. Its protein is CASRADLWNYEQYF.

V usage is TRBV5-1 and J usage is TRBJ2-7; 14 nucleotides match TRBD2. V shed 4 bases and J 5 bases; nucleotides not matched to a gene: 8. The CDR3 has 16 amino acids. Germline V CDR1 and CDR2: SGHRS, YFSETQ. DNA of the CDR3: TGCGCCAGCAGCCCTGGACTAGCGGGGGGTAGGGACGAGCAGTACGTC. This sequence encodes CASSPGLAGGRDEQYV.

The chain uses TRBV10-3 and TRBJ2-1; 9 bases map to TRBD2. The germline V gene encodes CDR1 ENHRY and CDR2 SYGVKD. Trimming took 3 bases from V and 1 from J; bases not matched to a gene: 4. The CDR3 consists of 16 residues. CDR3 loop: CAISDSAGGSYNEQFF. For the CDR3, the DNA is TGTGCCATCAGTGATTCAGCGGGAGGATCCTACAATGAGCAGTTCTTC.

The J gene is TRBJ2-2, the V gene TRBV19, with 7 bases lining up with TRBD2. CDR1 LNHDA and CDR2 SQIVND come from the germline V gene (reference sequence). There are 13 residues in the CDR3. Trimming took 6 bases from V and 5 from J; bases not matched to a gene: 3. CDR3 in DNA: TGTGCCAGTAGATGGCGGGGGACCGGGGAGCTGTTTTTT. Translation gives CASRWRGTGELFF.

This clone appeared a few times. The chain is built from TRBV4-1 and TRBJ1-1, with D uncertain. Trimming pared 1 base from V and 7 bases from J, leaving 10 bases between. Germline values: CDR1 MGHRA, CDR2 YSYEKL. This CDR3 region has 13 residues. The CDR3 coding sequence is TGCGCCAGCAGCCAAGTTGGTAGGAATGAAGCTTTCTTT. Its protein is CASSQVGRNEAFF.

J is TRBJ1-5 and V is TRBV2; D is possibly TRBD1 (6 bases). V was pared by 6 bases and J by 1 base, with 10 bases between. The CDR3 runs 14 residues. CDR1 is SNHLY and CDR2 is FYNNEI in the germline V gene. CDR3 amino acids: CASRPGGSNQPQHF. The CDR3 DNA reads TGTGCCAGCAGGCCGGGGGGCAGCAATCAGCCCCAGCATTTT.

In nucleotides, the CDR3 is TGTGCCAGCAGTGCGCGACAGGGGGCACGTTCACCCCTCCACTTT. As protein: CASSARQGARSPLHF. The chain links TRBV28 to TRBJ1-6; 10 bases match TRBD1. Germline V CDR1 and CDR2: MDHEN, SYDVKM. J gave up 9 bases and V 5 bases, and 7 bases lay outside the gene matches. The CDR3 extends over 15 amino acids.

The chain uses TRBV29-1 and TRBJ2-3, with 9 bases fitting TRBD2. There are 13 residues in the CDR3. Germline values: CDR1 SQVTM, CDR2 ANQGSEA. Unmatched junction bases numbered 8, after V lost 7 bases and J lost 6 bases. The CDR3 coding sequence is TGCAGCGCCGGCGGGGGGGCCGGGGATACGCAGTATTTT. Translating gives CSAGGGAGDTQYF.

The chain combines TRBV19 with TRBJ2-7; 11 bases map to TRBD2. The CDR3 sequence is 17 residues long. Germline V gives CDR1 LNHDA, CDR2 SQIVND (reference sequence). Trimming removed 3 bases from V and 1 base from J; junction bases left unmatched: 8. CDR3 amino acids: CASSISPSGRFSYEQYF. The CDR3 DNA follows: TGTGCCAGTAGTATTAGTCCTAGCGGGAGGTTTTCCTACGAGCAGTACTTC.

This clone was detected only a few times. The chain recombines TRBV6-1 with TRBJ2-7, with TRBD1 identical over 7 bases. CDR3 size: 14 residues. The trim removed 3 bases at V and 2 bases at J, leaving 4 bases unmatched. Germline CDR1 MNHNS, CDR2 SASEGT. The CDR3 here is CASSDLTGPYEQYV. CDR3 nucleotide sequence: TGTGCCAGCAGTGATTTGACAGGGCCCTACGAGCAGTACGTC.

This chain uses TRBV24-1 with TRBJ2-7; 8 bases align to TRBD1. In germline, CDR1 is KGHDR, CDR2 SFDVKD. The CDR3 is 12 amino acids. Unmatched junction bases numbered 6, after V lost 11 bases and J lost 4 bases. In DNA, the CDR3 is TGTGCCATACAGGGGGACTCTTACGAGCAGTACTTC. Protein product: CAIQGDSYEQYF.

The chain carries TRBV30 and TRBJ1-5, with 7 nucleotides matching TRBD1. CDR1 and CDR2 (germline): GTSNPN, SVGIG (reference sequence). The CDR3 consists of 13 residues. After removal of 1 base from V and 4 bases from J, the junction contained 1 base not matched to a gene. CDR3 coding DNA: TGTGCCTGGAGTGAACAGGGGAATCAGCCCCAGCATTTT. Translated, it gives CAWSEQGNQPQHF. Combining the CDR3 with reference TRBV30 and TRBJ1-5 gives the whole variable domain SQTIHQWPATLVQPVGSPLSLECTVEGTSNPNLYWYRQAAGRGLQLLFYSVGIGQISSEVPQNLSASRPQDRQFILSSKKLLLSDSGFYLCAWSEQGNQPQHFGDGTRLSIL.

This chain joins TRBV13 and TRBJ1-1; no clear D. The CDR3 extends over 11 amino acids. CDR1 and CDR2 (germline): PRHDT, FYEKMQ (reference sequence). With 2 bases removed from V and 11 bases from J, the gap between germline ends came to 9 bases. CDR3: CASSLTTWAFF. CDR3 DNA: TGTGCCAGCAGCTTAACCACCTGGGCTTTCTTT.